The rows below give T cell receptor beta chains drawn from one sample of a study of control samples from healthy donors and cancer patients. The data were produced by immunoSEQ multiplex PCR, yet TCRdb's version contains in-frame clones alone and is incomplete. Here the sample spans around 97,000 clones, approximately 90% being singletons. The specimen sequenced was PBMCs. The receptors were sampled from a man aged 55-75 years with lung cancer. The CDR3 runs from the conserved cysteine through the conserved F or W. Fields, in order: J gene, clone size, D gene, V gene, CDR3 protein, CDR3 DNA. The D gene is left open where the match is weak. A row's size may be missing; if present it is once, few, many or a size class.

>TRBJ1-6|.|.|TRBV30
CAWTLDTHVGNSPLHF
TGTGCCTGGACCTTAGACACTCACGTTGGAAATTCACCCCTCCACTTT
>TRBJ2-1|once|TRBD1|TRBV18
CASSPRGQSAYNEQFF
TGTGCCAGCTCACCCCGGGGACAGTCGGCCTACAATGAGCAGTTCTTC
>TRBJ2-1|.|.|TRBV24-1
CATSDGGISYNEQFF
TGTGCCACCAGTGATGGCGGAATCTCCTACAATGAGCAGTTCTTC
>TRBJ1-4|.|TRBD1|TRBV6-1
CASSEDRGGTNEKLFF
TGTGCCAGCAGTGAGGACAGGGGCGGTACTAATGAAAAACTGTTTTTT
>TRBJ1-4|.|.|TRBV14
CASSHTSKVINPREKLFF
TGTGCCAGCAGCCATACATCAAAGGTCATTAACCCACGGGAAAAACTGTTTTTT
>TRBJ1-2|few|TRBD1|TRBV7-9
CASSFAHRGGGYTF
TGTGCCAGCAGCTTTGCCCACAGGGGCGGAGGCTACACCTTC
>TRBJ1-5|.|.|TRBV6-5
CASSPDRNQPQHF
TGTGCCAGCAGTCCCGACAGAAATCAGCCCCAGCATTTT
>TRBJ1-2|once|.|TRBV5-4
CASSSGTTNYGYTF
TGTGCCAGCAGTTCCGGGACAACCAACTATGGCTACACCTTC
>TRBJ1-2|.|.|TRBV13
CASSLGAGWVEDYGYTF
TGTGCCAGCAGCTTAGGAGCTGGTTGGGTGGAAGACTATGGCTACACCTTC
>TRBJ1-6|.|TRBD1|TRBV6-5
CASSYSDRGRNSPLHF
TGTGCCAGCAGTTACTCGGACAGGGGGAGAAATTCACCCCTCCACTTT
>TRBJ1-2|.|.|TRBV13
CASSLGRNYGYTF
TGTGCCAGCAGCTTGGGACGGAACTATGGCTACACCTTC
>TRBJ2-2|.|.|TRBV12-3/TRBV12-4
CASSLRFTGELFF
TGTGCCAGCAGTCTTAGGTTCACCGGGGAGCTGTTTTTT
>TRBJ2-3|.|.|TRBV6-6
CASSYTLASTDTQYF
TGTGCCAGCAGTTACACACTAGCTAGCACAGATACGCAGTATTTT
>TRBJ1-1|.|TRBD1|TRBV3-1/TRBV3-2
CASSRGQAGEAFF
TGTGCCAGCAGCCGAGGACAGGCCGGTGAAGCTTTCTTT
>TRBJ1-2|.|.|TRBV6-5
CASSSYGVGGYTF
TGTGCCAGCAGTTCGTATGGGGTAGGGGGCTACACCTTC
>TRBJ1-2|once|.|TRBV2
CASSRARGFYGYTF
TGTGCCAGCAGCCGGGCGCGGGGGTTCTATGGCTACACCTTC
>TRBJ2-5|.|TRBD1|TRBV13
CASSFHDRGWDGTQYF
TGTGCCAGCAGCTTCCACGACAGGGGATGGGATGGGACCCAGTACTTC
>TRBJ2-2|.|.|TRBV6-5
CASSLYGLDTGELFF
TGTGCCAGCAGTTTATACGGGCTGGACACCGGGGAGCTGTTTTTT
>TRBJ2-5|.|.|TRBV5-1
CASSLYTKETQYF
TGCGCCAGCAGCTTGTATACGAAAGAGACCCAGTACTTC
>TRBJ2-1|.|TRBD2|TRBV5-1
CASSLGRGEQFF
TGCGCCAGCAGCTTAGGGCGGGGGGAGCAGTTCTTC
>TRBJ1-2|.|TRBD1|TRBV7-2
CASSLRVGTGGGVRYTF
TGTGCCAGCAGCTTAAGAGTCGGGACAGGGGGCGGGGTTCGCTACACCTTC
>TRBJ2-2|.|.|TRBV30
CAWSVVWGQGTGELFF
TGTGCCTGGAGTGTCGTGTGGGGGCAGGGCACCGGGGAGCTGTTTTTT
>TRBJ1-1|.|.|TRBV12-3/TRBV12-4
CASSPRTSTEAFF
TGTGCCAGCAGCCCTAGGACATCGACTGAAGCTTTCTTT
>TRBJ1-1|.|.|TRBV7-3
CASSLGQNTEAFF
TGTGCCAGCAGCTTGGGACAAAACACTGAAGCTTTCTTT
>TRBJ1-5|.|TRBD1|TRBV28
CASAIAGTGFQPQHF
TGTGCCAGCGCAATCGCCGGGACAGGTTTTCAGCCCCAGCATTTT
>TRBJ2-3|.|.|TRBV6-5
CASSSVVGTDTQYF
TGTGCCAGCAGTTCCGTCGTGGGCACAGATACGCAGTATTTT
>TRBJ2-5|.|TRBD2|TRBV2
CASSGSGGSGETQYF
TGTGCCAGCAGTGGTAGCGGGGGGAGCGGAGAGACCCAGTACTTC
>TRBJ2-3|.|.|TRBV5-5
CASSSTPRAGGSTDTQYF
TGTGCCAGCAGTTCGACCCCCCGGGCAGGCGGTAGCACAGATACGCAGTATTTT